These 18 T cell receptor beta chains were all obtained from the same sample, sequenced in a study of CD8+ T cells in alopecia areata (dated by TCRdb to 2016 to 2019). The time point tag for this specimen amounts to: four to five weeks on oral tofacitinib. The treatment or condition label, read with the paper, signifies: oral pan-JAK inhibitor, 5-10 mg twice daily. Library preparation was by the immunoSEQ multiplex PCR assay. To provide template for TCR sequencing, every sample had RNA extracted and reverse transcribed into cDNA. This is the immuneACCESS table as TCRdb keeps it, with only in-frame sequences that have V and J called. A part of the clones is gone; compared with another copy, unresolved V genes explain less than half, and the rest is unexplained. The sample contains about 190,000 clones, 55% to 70% of them found a single time. Approximately 0.7% of the sample goes to the ten largest clones.

The sample consisted of CD4+ T cells sorted from blood, taken at week 4, from a patient treated with tofacitinib. The receptors stem from a human donor with alopecia areata.

CDR3 residues: CSVAPGQFVRETQYF. The CDR3 nucleotides are TGCAGCGTCGCTCCGGGACAGTTCGTCCGAGAGACCCAGTACTTC. V usage is TRBV29-1 and J usage is TRBJ2-5; TRBD1 aligns across 7 bases. Losses at the gene ends were 6 bases for V and 4 bases for J; bases not matched to a gene: 14. The CDR3 covers 15 residues. Germline V gene sequence: CDR1 SQVTM, CDR2 ANQGSEA.

The chain has TRBV7-2 and TRBJ2-1; TRBD1 is a possible D gene (5 bases). CDR1 and CDR2 from the germline V gene are SGHTA and FQGNSA. V dropped 2 bases and J dropped 1 base, with 9 bases sitting between them. The CDR3 is made up of 15 amino acids. CDR3 sequence (DNA): TGTGCCAGCAGCTTATGGGGCGAATCCTACAATGAGCAGTTCTTC. Protein: CASSLWGESYNEQFF.

V and J are TRBV15 and TRBJ2-1; D is unresolved. The germline V gene encodes CDR1 LNHNV and CDR2 YYDKDF (reference sequence). This CDR3 has 13 residues. The V end was cut by 5 bases, the J end by 6 bases, with 11 bases between. CDR3 coding DNA: TGTGCCACCAGCCCGAACCCAGGCAATGAGCAGTTCTTC. It codes for CATSPNPGNEQFF.

This clone came up once. Other nucleotide sequences in the sample specify the same CDR3. CDR3 nucleotide sequence: TGTGCCAGCAGCCCAACCGGGACAGCCCAAGAGACCCAGTACTTC. Protein sequence: CASSPTGTAQETQYF. The chain combines TRBV5-4 with TRBJ2-5; 7 bases are a match to TRBD1. Unmatched junction bases numbered 7, after V lost 4 bases and J lost 1 base. Germline V gives CDR1 SGHNT, CDR2 YYREEE (reference sequence). The CDR3 runs 15 residues.

The CDR3 bases are TGCAGCGTTGAAGTGGGCAGGGGAGACATTCAGTACTTC. Its translation is CSVEVGRGDIQYF. The V gene is TRBV29-1, the J gene TRBJ2-4; perhaps TRBD1 as D (6 bases). The CDR3 is 13 residues long. Trimming shortened V by 1 base and J by 8 bases, and 12 bases separated the two germline ends. Germline-derived CDR1 and CDR2 are SQVTM and ANQGSEA.

CDR3 nucleotide sequence: TGTGCCAGCAGACTTGGGGGGACAGAGTTTAAAGAGACCCAGTACTTC. Its protein product is CASRLGGTEFKETQYF. The rearrangement joins TRBV28 to TRBJ2-5, with a tentative D call TRBD1 (7 bases). The CDR3 runs to 16 residues. V lost 6 bases, J lost 3 bases, and 20 bases lay in between. In germline, CDR1 is MDHEN, CDR2 SYDVKM.

The rearrangement joins TRBV27 to TRBJ2-2, with 8 bases fitting TRBD2. The CDR3 has 14 residues. Germline CDR1 MNHEY, CDR2 SMNVEV (reference sequence). V lost 4 bases to trimming and J lost 6 bases; unmatched junction nucleotides: 4. The CDR3 region has the DNA TGTGCCAGCAGTTCACTAGCGGTGGCCGGGGAGCTGTTTTTT. Protein sequence: CASSSLAVAGELFF.

The rearrangement joins TRBV15 to TRBJ1-5; D gene ambiguous. Germline CDR1 is LNHNV and CDR2 is YYDKDF (reference sequence). The CDR3 totals 12 residues. V dropped 2 bases and J dropped 5 bases, with 4 bases sitting between them. The CDR3 DNA reads TGTGCCACCAGCAGAACCTATCAGCCCCAGCATTTT. Translated, it gives CATSRTYQPQHF.

J is TRBJ2-7 and V is TRBV30, with 9 bases lining up with TRBD1. Germline lookup yields CDR1 GTSNPN and CDR2 SVGIG (reference sequence). The J segment lost 7 bases and the V segment lost 3 bases, leaving 7 bases of the junction unmatched. The CDR3 length is 13 residues. The CDR3: CAWRQGASVEQYF. CDR3 sequence (DNA): TGTGCCTGGAGACAGGGGGCTAGTGTAGAGCAGTACTTC. The entire variable domain, with the rest obtained from reference TRBV30 and TRBJ2-7, is as follows: SQTIHQWPATLVQPVGSPLSLECTVEGTSNPNLYWYRQAAGRGLQLLFYSVGIGQISSEVPQNLSASRPQDRQFILSSKKLLLSDSGFYLCAWRQGASVEQYFGPGTRLTVT.

The chain uses TRBV15 and TRBJ2-7; no definite D call. V was shortened by 1 base and J by 2 bases, with 6 bases between the two germline ends. Germline V lookup: CDR1 LNHNV, CDR2 YYDKDF (reference sequence). This CDR3 region has 13 residues. CDR3 amino acids: CATSRGATYEQYF. DNA of the CDR3: TGTGCCACCAGCAGAGGGGCCACCTACGAGCAGTACTTC. The variable domain in full, completed from reference TRBV15 and TRBJ2-7, reads DAMVIQNPRYQVTQFGKPVTLSCSQTLNHNVMYWYQQKSSQAPKLLFHYYDKDFNNEADTPDNFQSRRPNTSFCFLDIRSPGLGDTAMYLCATSRGATYEQYFGPGTRLTVT.

This chain uses TRBV4-2 with TRBJ2-7; D is unclear. Germline V lookup: CDR1 LGHNA, CDR2 YNFKEQ. Trimming stripped 1 base from V and 0 bases from J, with 10 bases between. This CDR3 has 15 amino acids. This CDR3 is CASSQAQQISYEQYF. CDR3 sequence (DNA): TGTGCCAGCAGCCAAGCGCAGCAGATCTCCTACGAGCAGTACTTC.

The chain uses TRBV7-2 and TRBJ2-3; D gene ambiguous. Germline loops: CDR1 SGHTA, CDR2 FQGNSA. CDR3 length: 13 amino acids. V was cut by 2 bases and J by 6 bases, with 9 bases left in between. The CDR3 reads CASSLNFWDTQYF. The CDR3 coding sequence is TGTGCCAGCAGCTTAAACTTCTGGGATACGCAGTATTTT.

This chain links TRBV30 with TRBJ2-2; possible D gene TRBD2, 5 bases. Germline V gene data show CDR1 as GTSNPN and CDR2 as SVGIG (reference sequence). The CDR3 contains 14 residues. V lost 4 bases and J lost 3, with 12 bases in between. CDR3 sequence: CAWKRQAYTGELFF. DNA of the CDR3: TGTGCCTGGAAGCGGCAGGCCTACACCGGGGAGCTGTTTTTT.

Here the CDR3 reads CASSPGQGTGNTIYF. In DNA form, the CDR3 reads TGCGCCAGCAGCCCGGGACAGGGAACTGGAAACACCATATATTTT. The rearrangement links TRBV5-1 to TRBJ1-3; 9 bases map to TRBD1. The CDR3 is 15 residues long. V shed 4 bases, J shed 2 bases, and the junction held 4 bases outside the gene matches. The germline V gene encodes CDR1 SGHRS and CDR2 YFSETQ.

The chain recombines TRBV30 with TRBJ2-2, with TRBD1 matching over 9 bases. CDR1 and CDR2 from the germline V gene are GTSNPN and SVGIG (reference sequence). After removal of 8 bases from V and 8 bases from J, the junction contained 15 bases not matched to a gene. CDR3 length: 15 amino acids. Here the CDR3 reads CALSLTGGGEGELFF. CDR3 coding DNA: TGTGCCCTGAGTCTAACAGGGGGCGGTGAAGGGGAGCTGTTTTTT.

The chain joins TRBV4-1 to TRBJ1-5; D ambiguous. The V gene lost 6 bases and the J gene lost 7 bases, with 16 bases spanning the gap. Per the germline V gene, CDR1 is MGHRA and CDR2 is YSYEKL. The CDR3 length is 14 residues. The CDR3 loop is CASSLNKGGQPQHF. The DNA for the CDR3 is TGCGCCAGCAGTCTTAACAAGGGAGGACAGCCCCAGCATTTT.

J is TRBJ2-3 and V is TRBV5-1; a possible D gene is TRBD2 (5 bases). Germline CDR1 is SGHRS and CDR2 is YFSETQ. V dropped 0 bases and J dropped 0 bases, with 11 bases sitting between them. The CDR3 runs to 16 residues. The CDR3 DNA is TGCGCCAGCAGCTTGGCGGGAACCCCAAGCACAGATACGCAGTATTTT. Translated: CASSLAGTPSTDTQYF.

This clone was found a few times. The chain employs TRBV28 and TRBJ2-7; a weak D match, TRBD2 (5 bases). The germline V gene encodes CDR1 MDHEN and CDR2 SYDVKM. CDR3 length: 12 amino acids. Trimming took 10 bases from V and 2 from J, leaving 12 bases between them. The CDR3 bases are TGTGCCACCGAGGACTCGCCCTACGAGCAGTACTTC. The encoded protein is CATEDSPYEQYF.